This T cell receptor (beta chain) was recovered during a study of blood T cell repertoires in COVID-19. Germline V gene data show CDR1 as LNHDA and CDR2 as SQIVND (reference sequence). Trimming stripped 3 bases from V and 1 base from J, with 16 bases between. The CDR3 is 17 amino acids. Only in-frame clones appear in the TCRdb table, and some are missing; sequencing was by immunoSEQ multiplex PCR. The sample lists about 220,000 clones, around 82% seen once, with about 2.4% in the top ten. The chain has TRBV19 and TRBJ1-5; D unclear. The sequence was collected from an older woman with acute or convalescent COVID-19. The sample comprised peripheral blood. The CDR3: CASSISGRTMSNQPQHF. The CDR3, as DNA: TGTGCCAGTAGTATTAGCGGCAGAACTATGAGCAATCAGCCCCAGCATTTT. The entire variable domain, with the rest obtained from reference TRBV19 and TRBJ1-5, is as follows: DGGITQSPKYLFRKEGQNVTLSCEQNLNHDAMYWYRQDPGQGLRLIYYSQIVNDFQKGDIAEGYSVSREKKESFPLTVTSAQKNPTAFYLCASSISGRTMSNQPQHFGDGTRLSIL.